A selection of T cell receptor beta chains follows, all from one sample in a study of T-cell memory formation after mild COVID-19. TCRdb re-called the 5' RACE reads through MiXCR, storing one row per CDR3 protein. The data hold roughly 240,000 distinct CDR3 sequences, with roughly 15% observed a single time. The sample consisted of PBMCs or a T cell subset sorted from them (not recorded which). The receptors stem from an adult woman who had mild COVID-19 (a few samples of this study predate the infection). Cell type and time point are not known. Each CDR3 is given with its conserved first and last residue. The D gene is left open where the match is weak. Clone size is stated in some rows and not others, as once, few, many or a class when expanded.

v_gene,abundance,d_gene,j_gene,CDR3nt,CDR3aa
TRBV6-5,.,TRBD1,TRBJ1-1,TGTGCCACAAGACAGGGAGGGACTGAAGCTTTCTTT,CATRQGGTEAFF
TRBV7-8,many,.,TRBJ2-3,TGTGCCAGCAGCTTAGTTATCGGTTTCACAGATACGCAGTATTTT,CASSLVIGFTDTQYF
TRBV7-3,.,TRBD2,TRBJ2-1,TGTGCCAGCAGCTTATCGTTCGCGGGGGGAAACAATGAGCAGTTCTTC,CASSLSFAGGNNEQFF
TRBV9,many,.,TRBJ2-2,TGTGCCAGCAGCCCTAGGGTAGTTGGGGGCAGCGGGGAGCTGTTTTTT,CASSPRVVGGSGELFF
TRBV7-6,few,TRBD1,TRBJ2-5,TGTGCCAGCAGCTTAGGGGGACAGGGATGGGAGACCCAGTACTTC,CASSLGGQGWETQYF
TRBV3-1,many,.,TRBJ2-2,TGTGCCAGCCCATCTGGAACCGGGGAGCTGTTTTTT,CASPSGTGELFF
TRBV7-9,many,.,TRBJ1-2,TGTGCCAGCAGCTTACCGATCAACTATGGCTACACCTTC,CASSLPINYGYTF
TRBV11-2,few,.,TRBJ2-2,TGTGCCAGCAGCTTAGACCGGTGGGAGCGGAAGAACACCGGGGAGCTGTTTTTT,CASSLDRWERKNTGELFF
TRBV29-1,.,TRBD1,TRBJ2-7,TGCAGCGTCCAGGGGGCAGGGGGCCCCAACCCGCAGTACTTC,CSVQGAGGPNPQYF
TRBV20-1,few,.,TRBJ2-1,TGCAGTGCTAAGGCGGGACGGAACTCCTACAATGAGCAGTTCTTC,CSAKAGRNSYNEQFF
TRBV12-3/TRBV12-4,few,TRBD2,TRBJ2-1,TGTGCCAGCACCCTGACTAGCGGGGAGTACAATGAGCAGTTCTTC,CASTLTSGEYNEQFF
TRBV25-1,.,.,TRBJ2-3,TGTGCCAGCAGTGCACCTGGACTCTTTCGGGATACGCAGTATTTT,CASSAPGLFRDTQYF
TRBV7-8,few,.,TRBJ2-6,TGTGCCAGCACCCCGAGGCGGGCGGGGAACACTGGGGCCAACGTCCTGACTTTC,CASTPRRAGNTGANVLTF
TRBV20-1,.,.,TRBJ1-5,TGCAGTGCTAGAGAGGGGGCGTGGAGCAATCAGCCCCAGCATTTT,CSAREGAWSNQPQHF
TRBV9,many,.,TRBJ2-7,TGTGCCAGCAGCAAGAGGGAACTCTCCTACGAGCAGTACTTC,CASSKRELSYEQYF
TRBV12-3/TRBV12-4,few,TRBD1,TRBJ1-5,TGTGCTACTCAGGGGGCACACAATCAGCCCCAGCATTTT,CATQGAHNQPQHF
TRBV4-1,few,.,TRBJ2-2,TGCGCCAGCAGCCAAGTTTTACAGATGAACACCGGGGAGCTGTTTTTT,CASSQVLQMNTGELFF
TRBV12-3/TRBV12-4,.,.,TRBJ1-1,TGTGCCAGCACCCTTTTTCGTCGGAGCACTGAAGCTTTCTTT,CASTLFRRSTEAFF